Sequencing of this T cell receptor beta chain was carried out in a study of blood T cell repertoires in COVID-19. This clone was observed a single time. Per germline, CDR1 MDHEN and CDR2 SYDVKM. V was pared by 5 bases and J by 9 bases, with 4 bases of the junction left unmatched. The CDR3 length is 12 residues. Method: immunoSEQ multiplex PCR; TCRdb's copy keeps in-frame clones and lacks some. The table shows around 310,000 clones, with almost 90% occurring only once. This chain connects TRBV28 to TRBJ1-1, with 9 positions matching TRBD1. This sequence was found in a woman between 35 and 50 years old with COVID-19, enrolled during active disease. Sequencing input: peripheral blood. CDR3 loop: CASSTGQGKAFF. CDR3 DNA: TGTGCCAGCAGTACCGGACAGGGGAAAGCTTTCTTT. The full variable domain, completed using reference TRBV28 and TRBJ1-1, is DVKVTQSSRYLVKRTGEKVFLECVQDMDHENMFWYRQDPGLGLRLIYFSYDVKMKEKGDIPEGYSVSREKKERFSLILESASTNQTSMYLCASSTGQGKAFFGQGTRLTVV.